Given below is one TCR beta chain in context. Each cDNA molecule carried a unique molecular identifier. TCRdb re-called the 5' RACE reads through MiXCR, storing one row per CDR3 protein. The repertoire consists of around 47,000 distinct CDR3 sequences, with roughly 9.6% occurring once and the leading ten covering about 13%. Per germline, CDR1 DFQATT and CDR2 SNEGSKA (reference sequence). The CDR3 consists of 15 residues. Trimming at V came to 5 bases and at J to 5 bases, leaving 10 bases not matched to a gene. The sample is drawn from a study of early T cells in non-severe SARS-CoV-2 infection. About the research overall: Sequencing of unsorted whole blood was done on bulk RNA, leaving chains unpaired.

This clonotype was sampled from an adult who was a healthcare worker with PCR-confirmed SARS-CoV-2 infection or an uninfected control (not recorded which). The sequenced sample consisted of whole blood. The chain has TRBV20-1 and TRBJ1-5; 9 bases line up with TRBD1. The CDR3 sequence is CSARFTGTGHQPQHF. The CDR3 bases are TGCAGTGCTCGTTTTACCGGGACAGGGCATCAGCCCCAGCATTTT.